This T cell receptor (beta chain) was identified in a study of early T cells in non-severe SARS-CoV-2 infection. Across the study: Chains were unpaired, as sequencing was done on bulk RNA from unsorted whole blood.

The sample holds a few counts of this clonotype. Individual cDNA molecules carried attached unique molecular identifiers. MiXCR was run by TCRdb on the 5' RACE reads, yielding one entry per CDR3 protein. This table holds over 100,000 distinct CDR3 sequences, roughly 13% found once. This CDR3 spans 12 amino acids. Germline values: CDR1 DFQATT, CDR2 SNEGSKA (reference sequence). The V gene lost 4 bases and the J gene lost 8 bases, with 12 bases spanning the gap. Sample: whole blood. This chain uses TRBV20-1 with TRBJ2-1; D gene uncertain. The clonotype was recovered from an adult who was a healthcare worker with PCR-confirmed SARS-CoV-2 infection or an uninfected control (not recorded which). CDR3 DNA: TGCAGTGCTATGGATCAGGCGGATGAGCAGTTCTTC. As protein: CSAMDQADEQFF.